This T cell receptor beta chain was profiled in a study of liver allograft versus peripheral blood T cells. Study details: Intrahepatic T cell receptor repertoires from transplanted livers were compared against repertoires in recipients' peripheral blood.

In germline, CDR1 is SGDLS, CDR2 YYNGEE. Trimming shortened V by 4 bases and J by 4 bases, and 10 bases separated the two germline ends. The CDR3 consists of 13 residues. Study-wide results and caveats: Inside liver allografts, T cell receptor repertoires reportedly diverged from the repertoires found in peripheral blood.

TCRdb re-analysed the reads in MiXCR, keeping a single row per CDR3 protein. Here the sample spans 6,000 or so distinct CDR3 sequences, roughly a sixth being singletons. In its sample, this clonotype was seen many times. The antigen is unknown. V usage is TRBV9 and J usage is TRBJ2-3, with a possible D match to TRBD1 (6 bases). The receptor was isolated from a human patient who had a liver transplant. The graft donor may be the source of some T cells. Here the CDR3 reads CASSPGDADTQYF. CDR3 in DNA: TGTGCCAGCAGCCCAGGGGACGCAGATACGCAGTATTTT. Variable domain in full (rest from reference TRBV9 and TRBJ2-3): DSGVTQTPKHLITATGQRVTLRCSPRSGDLSVYWYQQSLDQGLQFLIQYYNGEERAKGNILERFSAQQFPDLHSELNLSSLELGDSALYFCASSPGDADTQYFGPGTRLTVL.